This T cell receptor beta chain emerged from a study of blood T cells in healthy people across ages. Together with a sample-barcoded 5' primer, a J-beta primer mix was included in a second PCR lasting about 6 to 11 cycles. TCRdb re-derived calls from the 5' RACE reads in MiXCR, one entry per CDR3 protein. The top ten hold 10% to 12% of the sample, which has approximately 1.5 million distinct CDR3 sequences, almost 35% seen once. Whole-study findings and limits: Naive T cell percentage and TCR beta diversity correlated strongly.

Per-sample yields of isolated PBMCs were at least 7 million. Details on this clonotype: As yet, its antigen is unknown. An end of the junction differs from the germline gene, which may be a read error.

Per the germline V gene, CDR1 is DFQATT and CDR2 is SNEGSKA (reference sequence). This CDR3 has 15 residues. This chain joins TRBV20-1 and TRBJ2-2; 7 bases are a match to TRBD1. The TCR was taken from a woman in her twenties or thirties in good health. Material: blood. The DNA of the CDR3 is TGCAGTGCTGGACTTCCAGGGGGTGAAACCGAGGAGCTGTTTTTT. Translated, it gives CSAGLPGGETEELFF.